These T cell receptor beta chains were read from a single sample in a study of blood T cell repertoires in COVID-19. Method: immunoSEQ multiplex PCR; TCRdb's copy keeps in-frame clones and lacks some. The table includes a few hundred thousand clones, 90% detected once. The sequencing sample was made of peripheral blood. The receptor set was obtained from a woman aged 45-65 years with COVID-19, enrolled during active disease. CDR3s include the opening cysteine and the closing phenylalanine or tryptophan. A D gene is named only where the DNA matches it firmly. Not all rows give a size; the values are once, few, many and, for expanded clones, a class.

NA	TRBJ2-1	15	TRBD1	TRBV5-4	CASSSQGMNNNEQFF	TGTGCCAGCAGCTCACAGGGGATGAATAACAATGAGCAGTTCTTC
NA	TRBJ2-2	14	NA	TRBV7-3	CASSPDTSTGELFF	TGTGCCAGCAGCCCGGACACGTCCACCGGGGAGCTGTTTTTT
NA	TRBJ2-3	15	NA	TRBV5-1	CASSLAGGTTDTQYF	TGCGCCAGCAGCTTGGCCGGCGGGACTACAGATACGCAGTATTTT
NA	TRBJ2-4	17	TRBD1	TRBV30	CAWEGGQGAKAKNIQYF	TGTGCCTGGGAGGGGGGACAGGGGGCGAAGGCCAAAAACATTCAGTACTTC
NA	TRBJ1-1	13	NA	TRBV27	CASRMGANTEAFF	TGTGCCAGCAGGATGGGGGCGAACACTGAAGCTTTCTTT
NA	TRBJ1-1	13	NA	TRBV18	CASSPVQGSEAFF	TGTGCCAGCTCACCAGTCCAGGGTTCTGAAGCTTTCTTT
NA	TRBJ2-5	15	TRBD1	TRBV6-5	CASSQTGGSSETQYF	TGTGCCAGCAGCCAGACAGGGGGTTCGTCCGAGACCCAGTACTTC
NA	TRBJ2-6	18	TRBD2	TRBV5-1	CASAFSLAGSYGANVLTF	TGCGCCAGCGCCTTCAGCCTAGCGGGAAGTTATGGGGCCAACGTCCTGACTTTC
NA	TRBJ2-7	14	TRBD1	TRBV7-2	CASSLRDRGDEQYF	TGTGCCAGCAGCTTACGGGACAGGGGGGACGAGCAGTACTTC
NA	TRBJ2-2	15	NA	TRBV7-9	CASSISAGFTGELFF	TGTGCCAGCAGTATTAGTGCCGGGTTTACCGGGGAGCTGTTTTTT
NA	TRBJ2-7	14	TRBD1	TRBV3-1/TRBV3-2	CASSRGQGAYEQYF	TGTGCCAGCAGCCGAGGACAGGGGGCCTACGAGCAGTACTTC
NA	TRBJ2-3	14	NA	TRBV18	CASSPGADTDTQYF	TGTGCCAGCTCACCAGGGGCTGACACAGATACGCAGTATTTT
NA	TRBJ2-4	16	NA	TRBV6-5	CASSYQSQGPKNIQYF	TGTGCCAGCAGTTACCAAAGCCAGGGGCCGAAAAACATTCAGTACTTC
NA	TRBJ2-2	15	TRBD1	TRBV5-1	CASSRRQGDSGELFF	TGCGCCAGCAGCCGCCGACAGGGGGATTCCGGGGAGCTGTTTTTT
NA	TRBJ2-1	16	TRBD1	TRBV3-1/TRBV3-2	CASSQIRGQGAYEQFF	TGTGCCAGCAGCCAAATCCGTGGTCAGGGGGCGTATGAGCAGTTCTTC
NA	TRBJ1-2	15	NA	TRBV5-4	CASSLGYRSNYGYTF	TGTGCCAGCAGCTTGGGATACAGGAGTAACTATGGCTACACCTTC
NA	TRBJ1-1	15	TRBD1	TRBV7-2	CASSSGGQGNTEAFF	TGTGCCAGCAGCTCGGGGGGACAGGGTAACACTGAAGCTTTCTTT
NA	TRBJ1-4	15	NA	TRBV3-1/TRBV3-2	CASSRLRQGQEKLFF	TGTGCCAGCAGCCGCCTGAGGCAGGGGCAGGAAAAACTGTTTTTT
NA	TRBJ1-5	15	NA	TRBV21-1	CASTSDRGWCQPQHF	TGTGCCAGCACCTCGGACAGGGGATGGTGTCAGCCCCAGCATTTT
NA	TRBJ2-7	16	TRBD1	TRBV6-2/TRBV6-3	CASSPIGTGVPYEQYF	TGTGCCAGCAGCCCCATCGGGACAGGGGTTCCCTACGAGCAGTACTTC
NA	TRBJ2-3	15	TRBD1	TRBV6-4	CASSDPARGTDTQYF	TGTGCCAGCAGTGACCCTGCCAGGGGGACAGATACGCAGTATTTT
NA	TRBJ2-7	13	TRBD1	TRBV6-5	CASKPGQHYEQYF	TGTGCCAGCAAACCGGGACAGCACTACGAGCAGTACTTC
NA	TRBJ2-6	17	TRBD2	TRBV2	CASSGAGGPSGANVLTF	TGTGCCAGCAGTGGAGCGGGAGGCCCCTCTGGGGCCAACGTCCTGACTTTC
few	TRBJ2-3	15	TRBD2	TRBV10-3	CATRTSGGGTDTQYF	TGTGCCACCAGGACTAGCGGGGGCGGCACAGATACGCAGTATTTT
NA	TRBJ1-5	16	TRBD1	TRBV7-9	CASSRNPGQANQPQHF	TGTGCCAGCAGTCGAAATCCGGGACAGGCAAATCAGCCCCAGCATTTT
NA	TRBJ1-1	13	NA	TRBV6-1	CASSEAVRGKGFF	TGTGCCAGCAGTGAAGCGGTCAGGGGAAAAGGTTTCTTT
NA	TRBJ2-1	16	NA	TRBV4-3	CASSQDSLSDYNEQFF	TGCGCCAGCAGCCAAGATAGCCTTAGCGACTACAATGAGCAGTTCTTC
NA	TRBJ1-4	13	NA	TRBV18	CASSAGVGEKLFF	TGTGCCAGCTCCGCGGGAGTGGGGGAAAAACTGTTTTTT
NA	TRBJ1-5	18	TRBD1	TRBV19	CASSPRRGTGDYNQPQHF	TGTGCCAGTAGTCCCCGGAGGGGGACAGGGGATTACAATCAGCCCCAGCATTTT
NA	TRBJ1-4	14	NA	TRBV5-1	CASSSRGVGEKLFF	TGCGCCAGCAGCTCCCGGGGGGTCGGCGAAAAACTGTTTTTT
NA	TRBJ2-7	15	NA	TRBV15	CATSRSGGGSYEQYF	TGTGCCACCAGCAGATCCGGAGGAGGCTCCTACGAGCAGTACTTC
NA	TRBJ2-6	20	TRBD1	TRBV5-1	CASSFHRGTKEVSGANVLTF	TGCGCCAGCAGCTTTCACAGGGGAACTAAGGAAGTCTCTGGGGCCAACGTCCTGACTTTC
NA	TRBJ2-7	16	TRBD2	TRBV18	CASSPSLAGGPSEQYF	TGTGCCAGCTCACCTTCCTTAGCGGGAGGCCCGAGCGAGCAGTACTTC
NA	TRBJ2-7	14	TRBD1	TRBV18	CASSPGQILYEQYF	TGTGCCAGCTCACCGGGACAGATTCTCTACGAGCAGTACTTC
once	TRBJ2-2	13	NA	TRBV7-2	CASSSFATGELFF	TGTGCCAGCAGCTCGTTCGCGACCGGGGAGCTGTTTTTT
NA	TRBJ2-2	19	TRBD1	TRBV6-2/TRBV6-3	CASSYSTPRQGAITGELFF	TGTGCCAGCAGTTACTCGACCCCACGACAGGGGGCGATCACCGGGGAGCTGTTTTTT
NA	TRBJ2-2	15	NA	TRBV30	CAWSPLIGGTGELFF	TGTGCCTGGAGTCCCCTAATAGGGGGCACCGGGGAGCTGTTTTTT
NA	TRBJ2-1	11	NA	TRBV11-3	CASSFGGEQFF	TGTGCCAGCAGCTTCGGGGGTGAGCAGTTCTTC
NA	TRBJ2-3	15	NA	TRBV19	CASSIQGLGTDTQYF	TGTGCCAGTAGTATCCAGGGGCTCGGCACAGATACGCAGTATTTT
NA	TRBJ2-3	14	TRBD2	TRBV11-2	CASKLAGGTDTQYF	TGTGCCAGCAAGTTAGCGGGAGGTACAGATACGCAGTATTTT
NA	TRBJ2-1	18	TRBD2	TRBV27	CASRPPGGAVYSYNEQFF	TGTGCCAGCCGCCCCCCGGGAGGCGCGGTCTACTCCTACAATGAGCAGTTCTTC
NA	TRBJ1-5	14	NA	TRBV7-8	CASSLGSGGQPQHF	TGTGCCAGCAGCTTAGGGTCCGGAGGACAGCCCCAGCATTTT
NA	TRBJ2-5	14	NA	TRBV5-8	CASSLTGSQETQYF	TGTGCCAGCAGCTTAACAGGGAGTCAAGAGACCCAGTACTTC
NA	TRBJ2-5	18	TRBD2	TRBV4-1	CASSLLVGSGSTGETQYF	TGCGCCAGCAGCCTCCTTGTAGGTAGCGGGAGCACCGGAGAGACCCAGTACTTC
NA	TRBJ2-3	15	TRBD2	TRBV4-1	CASSQRAGGTDTQYF	TGCGCCAGCAGCCAGAGAGCGGGGGGCACAGATACGCAGTATTTT
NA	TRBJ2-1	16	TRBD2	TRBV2	CASSYGGLAGGNEQFF	TGTGCCAGCAGTTACGGGGGACTAGCGGGAGGAAATGAGCAGTTCTTC
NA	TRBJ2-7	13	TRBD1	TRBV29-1	CSVDRGRRYEQYF	TGCAGCGTTGACAGGGGGCGCCGCTACGAGCAGTACTTC
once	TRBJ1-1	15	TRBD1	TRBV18	CASSPPTGVNTEAFF	TGTGCCAGCTCACCACCGACAGGGGTAAACACTGAAGCTTTCTTT